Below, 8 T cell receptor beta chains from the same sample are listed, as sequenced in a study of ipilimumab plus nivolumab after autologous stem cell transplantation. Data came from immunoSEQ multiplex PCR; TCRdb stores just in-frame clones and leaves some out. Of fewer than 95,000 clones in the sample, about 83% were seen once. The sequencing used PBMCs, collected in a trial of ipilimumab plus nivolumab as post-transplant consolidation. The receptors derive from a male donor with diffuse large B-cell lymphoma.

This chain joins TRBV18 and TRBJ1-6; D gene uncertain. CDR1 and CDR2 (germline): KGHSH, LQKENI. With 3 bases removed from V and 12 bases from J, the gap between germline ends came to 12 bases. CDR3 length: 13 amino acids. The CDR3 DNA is TGTGCCAGCTCACCGAGGACCCAGGAACCCCTCCACTTT. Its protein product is CASSPRTQEPLHF.

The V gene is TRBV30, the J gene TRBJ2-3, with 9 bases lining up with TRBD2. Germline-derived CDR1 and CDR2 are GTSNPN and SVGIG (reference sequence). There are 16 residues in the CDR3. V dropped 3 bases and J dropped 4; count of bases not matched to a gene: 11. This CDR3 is CAWSSASGEGADTQYF. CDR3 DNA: TGTGCCTGGAGCTCAGCTAGCGGGGAAGGGGCAGATACGCAGTATTTT.

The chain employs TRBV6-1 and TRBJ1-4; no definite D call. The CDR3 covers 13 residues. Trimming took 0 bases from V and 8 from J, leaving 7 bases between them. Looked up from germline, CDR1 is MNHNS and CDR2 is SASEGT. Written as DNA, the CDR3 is TGTGCCAGCAGTGAAGCGCTTCAAGAAAAACTGTTTTTT. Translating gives CASSEALQEKLFF.

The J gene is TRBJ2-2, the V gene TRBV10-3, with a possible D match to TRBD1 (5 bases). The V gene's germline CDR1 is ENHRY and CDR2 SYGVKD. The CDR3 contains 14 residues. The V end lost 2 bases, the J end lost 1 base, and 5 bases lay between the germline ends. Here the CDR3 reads CAISERGNTGELFF. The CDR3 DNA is TGTGCCATCAGTGAGAGGGGGAACACCGGGGAGCTGTTTTTT.

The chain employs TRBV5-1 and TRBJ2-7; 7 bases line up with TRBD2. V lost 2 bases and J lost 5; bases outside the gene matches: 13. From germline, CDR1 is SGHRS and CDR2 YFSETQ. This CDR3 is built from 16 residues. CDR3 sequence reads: CASSFSVFIRGDEQYF. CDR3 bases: TGCGCCAGCAGCTTCTCGGTGTTCATACGGGGGGACGAGCAGTACTTC.

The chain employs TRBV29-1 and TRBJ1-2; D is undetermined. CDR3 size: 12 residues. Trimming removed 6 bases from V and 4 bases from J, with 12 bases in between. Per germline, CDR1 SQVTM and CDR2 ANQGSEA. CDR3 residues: CSVTPDTYGYTF. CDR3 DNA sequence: TGCAGCGTCACTCCCGACACCTATGGCTACACCTTC.

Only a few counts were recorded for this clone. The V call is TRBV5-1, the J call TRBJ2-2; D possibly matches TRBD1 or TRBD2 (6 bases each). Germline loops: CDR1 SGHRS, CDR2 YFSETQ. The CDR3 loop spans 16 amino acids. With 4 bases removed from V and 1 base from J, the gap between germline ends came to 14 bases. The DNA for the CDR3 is TGCGCCAGCAGCCGGAACGGGGGCGGGAACACCGGGGAGCTGTTTTTT. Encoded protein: CASSRNGGGNTGELFF.

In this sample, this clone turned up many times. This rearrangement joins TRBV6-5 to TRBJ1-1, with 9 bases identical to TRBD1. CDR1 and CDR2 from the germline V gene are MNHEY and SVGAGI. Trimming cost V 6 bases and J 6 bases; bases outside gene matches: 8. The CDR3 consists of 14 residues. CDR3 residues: CASRTGTGSPEAFF. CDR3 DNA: TGTGCCAGCAGGACCGGGACAGGGTCCCCTGAAGCTTTCTTT.